Each of the 29 T cell receptor beta chains below was sequenced from the same sample in a study of blood T cell repertoires in COVID-19. Produced via immunoSEQ multiplex PCR; TCRdb's table is partial and in-frame only. The sample lists hundreds of thousands of clones; 85% were seen once. The sample comprised peripheral blood. The receptors shown here come from a woman between 18 and 29 years old with acute or convalescent COVID-19.

The V and J genes are TRBV7-3 and TRBJ2-7; D unclear. CDR1 and CDR2 (germline): SGHTA, FQGTGA. Trimming took off 5 bases at V and 7 bases at J, with 15 bases between the two ends. The CDR3 spans 13 residues. CDR3 DNA: TGTGCCAGCAGCCCTAATGACGGAGAGGAGCAGTACTTC. Protein product: CASSPNDGEEQYF.

The chain is built from TRBV5-5 and TRBJ1-2; 10 positions agree with TRBD1. The V gene's germline CDR1 is SGHKS and CDR2 YYEKEE (reference sequence). The CDR3 runs to 15 residues. The junction had 7 bases not matched to a gene; V was cut back by 0 bases and J by 8 bases. CDR3 coding DNA: TGTGCCAGCAGCTTGGCCGGACAGGGGGGTTCAGGCTACACCTTC. It yields the protein CASSLAGQGGSGYTF.

The rearrangement links TRBV11-2 to TRBJ2-1, with TRBD2 identical over 8 bases. The CDR3 covers 14 residues. The germline gives CDR1 SGHAT, CDR2 FQNNGV. Trimming at V came to 5 bases and at J to 9 bases, leaving 9 bases not matched to a gene. The CDR3 here is CASSPLAGWGEQFF. Here the CDR3 DNA reads TGTGCCAGCAGCCCGTTAGCGGGATGGGGTGAGCAGTTCTTC.

CDR3 protein: CASSIGTSSYNEQFF. DNA of the CDR3: TGTGCCAGTAGTATAGGGACTAGCTCCTACAATGAGCAGTTCTTC. The V gene is TRBV19, the J gene TRBJ2-1, with 7 bases matching TRBD2. This CDR3 contains 15 residues. V shed 1 base, J shed 0 bases, and the junction held 0 bases outside the gene matches. Germline CDR1 is LNHDA and CDR2 is SQIVND (reference sequence).

This clone was seen a handful of times. The chain couples TRBV7-9 to TRBJ1-1, with no clear D. Germline V gene data show CDR1 as SEHNR and CDR2 as FQNEAQ (reference sequence). CDR3 length: 12 amino acids. V was shortened by 5 bases and J by 5 bases, with 9 bases between the two germline ends. CDR3 protein: CASSRLWTEAFF. The CDR3 nucleotides read TGTGCCAGCAGCCGCCTATGGACTGAAGCTTTCTTT.

V and J are TRBV19 and TRBJ1-5, with D hard to call. The CDR3 runs 14 residues. The V end was cut by 4 bases, the J end by 4 bases, with 11 bases between. Germline V CDR1 and CDR2: LNHDA, SQIVND (reference sequence). The CDR3 loop reads CASSTSGSNQPQHF. Here the CDR3 DNA reads TGTGCCAGTAGTACCTCAGGCTCGAATCAGCCCCAGCATTTT.

The V and J genes are TRBV4-1 and TRBJ1-2, with 8 positions matching TRBD1. With V trimmed by 3 bases and J by 6 bases, 9 bases remained unmatched. Germline CDR1 and CDR2: MGHRA and YSYEKL. The CDR3 totals 15 residues. The DNA for the CDR3 is TGCGCCAGCAGCCACCCGTTGGCGGACAGGGATGGCTACACCTTC. As protein: CASSHPLADRDGYTF.

This chain uses TRBV5-5 with TRBJ2-3; D is unresolved. The V end was cut by 2 bases, the J end by 2 bases, with 9 bases between. The CDR3 consists of 14 residues. Germline V gene sequence: CDR1 SGHKS, CDR2 YYEKEE (reference sequence). The CDR3 DNA follows: TGTGCCAGCAGCTTCTCCGACAACACAGATACGCAGTATTTT. Translation: CASSFSDNTDTQYF.

The chain combines TRBV13 with TRBJ2-1; no firm D call. The V end was cut by 3 bases, the J end by 4 bases, with 16 bases between. The CDR3 consists of 16 residues. The germline V gene has CDR1 PRHDT and CDR2 FYEKMQ (reference sequence). The CDR3 sequence is CASSFGRDRGYNEQFF. The CDR3 DNA follows: TGTGCCAGCAGCTTCGGCCGAGACCGAGGTTACAATGAGCAGTTCTTC. The full variable domain, completed using reference TRBV13 and TRBJ2-1, is AAGVIQSPRHLIKEKRETATLKCYPIPRHDTVYWYQQGPGQDPQFLISFYEKMQSDKGSIPDRFSAQQFSDYHSELNMSSLELGDSALYFCASSFGRDRGYNEQFFGPGTRLTVL.

The CDR3 nucleotides read TGTGCCAGTAGTACCATGAGCACCGGGGAGCTGTTTTTT. Its protein is CASSTMSTGELFF. This sequence joins TRBV19 and TRBJ2-2; D is undetermined. The CDR3 has 13 residues. Germline CDR1 LNHDA, CDR2 SQIVND (reference sequence). Trimming left V 4 bases short and J 4 bases short, with 7 bases between.

This chain uses TRBV7-8 with TRBJ1-2; 9 bases are a match to TRBD1. The germline CDR1 and CDR2 sequences are SGHVS and FQNEAQ. The CDR3 spans 15 residues. Losses at the gene ends were 3 bases for V and 4 bases for J; bases not matched to a gene: 6. The CDR3 sequence is CASSFSGTGSYGYTF. The CDR3 region has the DNA TGTGCCAGCAGCTTCTCCGGGACAGGGAGCTATGGCTACACCTTC.

The chain recombines TRBV29-1 with TRBJ2-5; D might be TRBD1 (6 bases). Germline lookup yields CDR1 SQVTM and CDR2 ANQGSEA. V dropped 7 bases and J dropped 2 bases, with 17 bases sitting between them. The CDR3 runs to 14 residues. CDR3: CSAQPTGTQETQYF. As DNA, the CDR3 is TGCAGCGCCCAACCAACCGGGACACAAGAGACCCAGTACTTC.

The V gene is TRBV6-1, the J gene TRBJ2-5, with 12 bases that match TRBD2. CDR3 length equals 16 residues. The germline V gene has CDR1 MNHNS and CDR2 SASEGT. Trimming cost V 2 bases and J 5 bases; bases outside gene matches: 6. The CDR3 DNA follows: TGTGCCAGCAGTGAATCCCTAGCGGGGGGGTGGGAGACCCAGTACTTC. Its protein is CASSESLAGGWETQYF.

The V call is TRBV28, the J call TRBJ2-1, with TRBD1 as a possible D gene (5 bases). This CDR3 has 14 residues. The germline V and J ends were trimmed by 4 bases and 7 bases, with 14 bases remaining between them. Germline CDR1 MDHEN, CDR2 SYDVKM. CDR3 region: CASSSPERGNEQFF. The CDR3 region has the DNA TGTGCCAGCAGTTCCCCAGAAAGGGGAAATGAGCAGTTCTTC.

The chain combines TRBV28 with TRBJ1-3; 7 nucleotides match TRBD1. The CDR3 is 16 residues long. Germline V gene sequence: CDR1 MDHEN, CDR2 SYDVKM. The V and J ends lost 6 bases and 0 bases, in that order; junction bases with no gene match: 8. This chain's CDR3 is CASRPGTVFSGNTIYF. The CDR3 DNA sequence: TGTGCCAGCAGACCCGGGACAGTCTTCTCTGGAAACACCATATATTTT.

The genes are TRBV9 and TRBJ2-1; TRBD2 matches at 9 bases. The CDR3 runs to 15 residues. Germline assignment: CDR1 SGDLS and CDR2 YYNGEE. The V gene end was trimmed by 4 bases and the J gene end by 10 bases; junction bases not matched to a gene: 12. CDR3 protein: CASSPAAGGPREQFF. CDR3 in DNA: TGTGCCAGCAGCCCTGCGGCGGGAGGGCCCCGCGAGCAGTTCTTC.

V and J are TRBV28 and TRBJ2-2; TRBD2 agrees at 12 bases. J gave up 3 bases and V 4 bases, and 6 bases lay outside the gene matches. The CDR3 has 17 residues. Germline V gene data show CDR1 as MDHEN and CDR2 as SYDVKM. CDR3 sequence: CASSSRPSGRDTGELFF. In DNA form, the CDR3 reads TGTGCCAGCAGTTCCCGGCCTAGCGGGAGGGACACCGGGGAGCTGTTTTTT. Full variable domain (rest looked up from reference TRBV28 and TRBJ2-2): DVKVTQSSRYLVKRTGEKVFLECVQDMDHENMFWYRQDPGLGLRLIYFSYDVKMKEKGDIPEGYSVSREKKERFSLILESASTNQTSMYLCASSSRPSGRDTGELFFGEGSRLTVL.

The chain is built from TRBV5-1 and TRBJ2-5, with D unresolved. The V gene's germline CDR1 is SGHRS and CDR2 YFSETQ. The CDR3 runs 13 residues. Trimming shortened V by 6 bases and J by 2 bases, and 11 bases separated the two germline ends. CDR3 sequence: CASTPGGQETQYF. The CDR3 coding sequence is TGCGCCAGCACCCCCGGCGGACAAGAGACCCAGTACTTC.

The gene calls are TRBV5-8 and TRBJ2-1; 7 bases align to TRBD2. Germline assignment: CDR1 SGHTS and CDR2 YDEGEE. The CDR3 sequence is 12 residues long. V lost 4 bases, J lost 8 bases, and 3 bases stayed unmatched. This chain's CDR3 is CASSRTSDEQFF. The CDR3 bases are TGTGCCAGCAGCAGAACTAGCGATGAGCAGTTCTTC.

The rearrangement links TRBV6-5 to TRBJ1-6, with D unresolved. Germline V gene data show CDR1 as MNHEY and CDR2 as SVGAGI. The V and J ends lost 4 bases and 8 bases respectively, with 9 bases between them. The CDR3 covers 13 residues. DNA for the CDR3: TGTGCCAGCAGTTCCGGGTTGGATTCACCCCTCCACTTT. This encodes CASSSGLDSPLHF.

The chain employs TRBV4-1 and TRBJ2-3; 7 bases line up with TRBD2. J gave up 4 bases and V 0 bases, and 4 bases lay outside the gene matches. CDR3 length equals 15 residues. Germline CDR1 and CDR2: MGHRA and YSYEKL. The CDR3 loop is CASSQEGGRADTQYF. The CDR3 nucleotides read TGCGCCAGCAGCCAAGAAGGAGGGAGGGCAGATACGCAGTATTTT.

V gene TRBV6-5 combines with J gene TRBJ1-2, with 9 bases matching TRBD1. CDR1 and CDR2 from the germline V gene are MNHEY and SVGAGI. The CDR3 spans 15 residues. Trimming took 4 bases from V and 7 from J; bases not matched to a gene: 10. CDR3 region: CASSLGTGTRAGYTF. The CDR3 DNA reads TGTGCCAGCAGTTTGGGGACAGGGACAAGGGCTGGCTACACCTTC.

V gene TRBV7-9 combines with J gene TRBJ1-1, with D possibly being TRBD1 (6 bases). There are 14 residues in the CDR3. CDR1 is SEHNR, CDR2 FQNEAQ, per germline (reference sequence). Trimming took 4 bases from V and 4 from J, leaving 13 bases between them. The CDR3 DNA sequence: TGTGCCAGCAGCTCACGGACAGATTCCACTGAAGCTTTCTTT. Protein product: CASSSRTDSTEAFF.

This rearrangement joins TRBV6-1 to TRBJ1-5; D is uncertain. The CDR3 runs 12 residues. From germline, CDR1 is MNHNS and CDR2 SASEGT. Trimming removed 0 bases at V and 10 bases at J, with 7 bases between. CDR3 nucleotide sequence: TGTGCCAGCAGTGAAGCTAGTTTCCCCCAGCATTTT. This encodes CASSEASFPQHF.

The chain couples TRBV29-1 to TRBJ1-1; 9 bases map to TRBD1. Germline-derived CDR1 and CDR2 are SQVTM and ANQGSEA. The CDR3 covers 14 residues. V was clipped by 7 bases and J by 0 bases; unmatched bases: 6. CDR3 in amino acids: CSARRTGVNTEAFF. CDR3 in DNA: TGCAGCGCTCGCCGGACAGGGGTGAACACTGAAGCTTTCTTT.

V usage is TRBV19 and J usage is TRBJ2-6; D remains ambiguous. Germline V gene sequence: CDR1 LNHDA, CDR2 SQIVND (reference sequence). CDR3 length equals 17 residues. Trimming pared 4 bases from V and 4 bases from J, leaving 17 bases between. CDR3 DNA sequence: TGTGCCAGTAGTACTCTTTATTCCCGTCCCGGGGCCAACGTCCTGACTTTC. Protein: CASSTLYSRPGANVLTF.

This chain uses TRBV20-1 with TRBJ1-2; D gene uncertain. The germline V and J ends were trimmed by 3 bases and 4 bases, with 6 bases remaining between them. Per germline, CDR1 DFQATT and CDR2 SNEGSKA (reference sequence). This CDR3 comprises 11 residues. CDR3 amino acids: CSASEAYGYTF. The CDR3 nucleotides are TGCAGTGCTAGTGAAGCCTATGGCTACACCTTC.

The rearrangement links TRBV5-4 to TRBJ2-3, with 9 bases fitting TRBD2. V shed 3 bases, J shed 4 bases, and the junction held 6 bases outside the gene matches. There are 15 residues in the CDR3. Germline assignment: CDR1 SGHNT and CDR2 YYREEE (reference sequence). In DNA, the CDR3 is TGTGCCAGCAGCTATACAGCGGGGGGTTCAGATACGCAGTATTTT. Protein: CASSYTAGGSDTQYF.

As DNA, the CDR3 is TGTGCCAGCAGCTCGGGTGTAGCGGGGGGCCTCAAAAACATTCAGTACTTC. Translation gives CASSSGVAGGLKNIQYF. The V gene is TRBV5-4, the J gene TRBJ2-4, with 10 bases fitting TRBD2. The V gene end was trimmed by 3 bases and the J gene end by 3 bases; junction bases not matched to a gene: 9. Per germline, CDR1 SGHNT and CDR2 YYREEE (reference sequence). The CDR3 is 17 residues long.